This T cell receptor beta chain was observed in a study of CD8+ T cells in alopecia areata. Study-wide context: Tofacitinib exposure lasted 6 to 18 months, followed by 6 months off drug.

Investigators isolated RNA and reverse transcribed it into cDNA to act as the sequencing template. Only in-frame clones appear in the TCRdb table, and some are missing; sequencing was by immunoSEQ multiplex PCR. The data show about 200,000 clones, around 60% seen once. Study-level results: TCR sharing across patients was less clear than in mice, possibly HLA-related.

Treatment noted: oral pan-JAK inhibitor, 5-10 mg twice daily. Isolation of CD4+ and CD8+ T cells from PBMCs was achieved by sorting. The V segment lost 7 bases and the J segment 1 base; nucleotides outside the gene matches: 3. Germline assignment: CDR1 SGHDT and CDR2 YYEEEE. This CDR3 region has 14 residues. The sample holds a few counts of this clone. The antigen is undetermined. This chain links TRBV5-6 with TRBJ2-2; TRBD1 matches at 8 bases. The receptor was derived from a human donor with alopecia areata. The sample in question was CD4+ T cells sorted from blood, obtained at week 4, from a patient treated with tofacitinib. The chain's CDR3 is CASVTGGNTGELFF. The CDR3 DNA sequence: TGTGCCAGCGTAACAGGGGGGAACACCGGGGAGCTGTTTTTT.